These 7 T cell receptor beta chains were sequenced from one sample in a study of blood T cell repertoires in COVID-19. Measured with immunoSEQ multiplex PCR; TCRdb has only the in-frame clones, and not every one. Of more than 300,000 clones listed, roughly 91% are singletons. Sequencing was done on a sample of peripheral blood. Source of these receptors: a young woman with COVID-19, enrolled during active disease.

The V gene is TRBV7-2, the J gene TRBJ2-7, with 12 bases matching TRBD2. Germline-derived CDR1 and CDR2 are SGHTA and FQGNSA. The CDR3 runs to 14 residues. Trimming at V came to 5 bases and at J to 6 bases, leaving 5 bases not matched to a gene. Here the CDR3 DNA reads TGTGCCAGCAGCCCCCTAGCGGGGGGGAGCGAGCAGTACTTC. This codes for CASSPLAGGSEQYF.

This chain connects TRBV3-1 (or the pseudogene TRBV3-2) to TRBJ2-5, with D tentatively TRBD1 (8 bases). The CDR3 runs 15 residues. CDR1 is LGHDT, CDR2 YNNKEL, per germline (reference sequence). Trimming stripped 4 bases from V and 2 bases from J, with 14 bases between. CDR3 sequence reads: CASSPQGGLQETQYF. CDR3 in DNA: TGTGCCAGCAGCCCACAGGGGGGACTACAAGAGACCCAGTACTTC.

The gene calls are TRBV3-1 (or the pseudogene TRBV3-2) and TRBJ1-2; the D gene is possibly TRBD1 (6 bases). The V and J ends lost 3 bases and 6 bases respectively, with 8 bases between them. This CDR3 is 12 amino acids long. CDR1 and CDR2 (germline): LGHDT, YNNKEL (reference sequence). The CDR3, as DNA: TGTGCCAGCAGCCATACAGGGAATGGCTACACCTTC. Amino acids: CASSHTGNGYTF.

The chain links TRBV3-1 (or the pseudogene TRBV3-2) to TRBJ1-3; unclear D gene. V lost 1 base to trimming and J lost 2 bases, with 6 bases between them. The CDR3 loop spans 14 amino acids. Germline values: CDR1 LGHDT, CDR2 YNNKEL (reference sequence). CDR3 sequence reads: CASSQGHPGNTIYF. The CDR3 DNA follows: TGTGCCAGCAGCCAAGGGCACCCTGGAAACACCATATATTTT.

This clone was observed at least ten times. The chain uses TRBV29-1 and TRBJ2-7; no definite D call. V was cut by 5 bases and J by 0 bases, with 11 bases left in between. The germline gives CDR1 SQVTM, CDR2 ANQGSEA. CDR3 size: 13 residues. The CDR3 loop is CSVLPVNSYEQYF. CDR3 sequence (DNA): TGCAGCGTTCTCCCGGTGAACTCCTACGAGCAGTACTTC.

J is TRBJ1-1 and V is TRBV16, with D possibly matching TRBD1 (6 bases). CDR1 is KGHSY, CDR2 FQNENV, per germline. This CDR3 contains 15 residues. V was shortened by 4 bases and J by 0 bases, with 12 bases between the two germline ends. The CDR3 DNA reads TGTGCCAGCAGCCTACTGCAGGGGATGAACACTGAAGCTTTCTTT. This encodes CASSLLQGMNTEAFF.

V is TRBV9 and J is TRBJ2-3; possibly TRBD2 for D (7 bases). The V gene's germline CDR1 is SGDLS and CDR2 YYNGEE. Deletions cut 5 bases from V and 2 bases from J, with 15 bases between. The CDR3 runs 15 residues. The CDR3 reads CASSVRGAPTDTQYF. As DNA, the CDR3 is TGTGCCAGCAGTGTCCGGGGGGCGCCCACAGATACGCAGTATTTT.